The 23 T cell receptor beta chains reported below all come from one sample, sequenced in a study of yellow fever vaccine responses in identical twins. TCRdb re-called the RT-PCR reads through MiXCR, storing one row per CDR3 protein. In the table there are about 16,000 distinct CDR3 sequences, roughly 85% of which are singletons. Here the sequenced sample was T cells from blood (PBMCs), unsorted or a sorted subset (not recorded which), taken before or after yellow fever vaccination (not recorded which). These receptors originate from a young woman who received the yellow fever vaccine.

J is TRBJ2-6 and V is TRBV19; D is unresolved. Trimming left V 4 bases short and J 4 bases short, with 2 bases between. Germline CDR1 LNHDA, CDR2 SQIVND (reference sequence). CDR3 length: 12 amino acids. As DNA, the CDR3 is TGTGCCAGTAGTAAAGGGGCCAACGTCCTGACTTTC. Amino acids: CASSKGANVLTF.

V is TRBV28 and J is TRBJ2-7; 10 bases are shared with TRBD1. V lost 6 bases to trimming and J lost 3 bases; unmatched junction nucleotides: 2. Germline CDR1 reads MDHEN; CDR2 reads SYDVKM. The CDR3 runs to 13 residues. CDR3 nucleotide sequence: TGTGCCAGCAGAGGGACAGGGGACTACGAGCAGTACTTC. This sequence encodes CASRGTGDYEQYF. The full variable domain, rest sourced from reference TRBV28 and TRBJ2-7, is DVKVTQSSRYLVKRTGEKVFLECVQDMDHENMFWYRQDPGLGLRLIYFSYDVKMKEKGDIPEGYSVSREKKERFSLILESASTNQTSMYLCASRGTGDYEQYFGPGTRLTVT.

J is TRBJ2-7 and V is TRBV11-3, with D possibly matching TRBD2 (6 bases). The CDR3 consists of 13 residues. CDR1 is SGHNT and CDR2 is YENEEA in the germline V gene. Trimming cost V 5 bases and J 5 bases, with 13 bases left between them. In DNA, the CDR3 is TGTGCCAGCAGCGCAGAGATAGCGGACGAGCAGTACTTC. This translates into CASSAEIADEQYF.

V gene TRBV18 combines with J gene TRBJ1-2, with D tentatively TRBD1 (5 bases). The CDR3 spans 13 residues. Germline CDR1 KGHSH, CDR2 LQKENI. V lost 6 bases, J lost 2 bases, and 10 bases lay in between. The CDR3 bases are TGTGCCAGCTCTCCGGACACCAACTATGGCTACACCTTC. Amino acid sequence: CASSPDTNYGYTF. The full variable domain, its missing parts supplied by reference TRBV18 and TRBJ1-2, is NAGVMQNPRHLVRRRGQEARLRCSPMKGHSHVYWYRQLPEEGLKFMVYLQKENIIDESGMPKERFSAEFPKEGPSILRIQQVVRGDSAAYFCASSPDTNYGYTFGSGTRLTVV.

The gene calls are TRBV20-1 and TRBJ2-3, with D possibly being TRBD2 (6 bases). CDR1 and CDR2 (germline): DFQATT, SNEGSKA (reference sequence). The CDR3 length is 16 residues. Trimming took off 0 bases at V and 0 bases at J, with 13 bases between the two ends. The CDR3 loop is CSARDNAGSSTDTQYF. CDR3 DNA sequence: TGCAGTGCTAGAGATAACGCGGGGTCTAGCACAGATACGCAGTATTTT.

The chain links TRBV7-2 to TRBJ2-1; D ambiguous. In germline, CDR1 is SGHTA, CDR2 FQGNSA. Between the trimmed V and J ends, which lost 2 bases and 5 bases, there was a span of 7 bases. This CDR3 is 13 amino acids long. The CDR3 loop is CASSLNSDNEQFF. CDR3 coding DNA: TGTGCCAGCAGCTTAAATTCGGACAATGAGCAGTTCTTC.

This clonotype appeared a single time. This sequence joins TRBV6-2 or TRBV6-3 and TRBJ2-3; D unclear. Germline V CDR1 and CDR2: MNHEY, SVGEGT. The V end lost 6 bases, the J end lost 2 bases, and 9 bases lay between the germline ends. The CDR3 covers 13 residues. In nucleotides, the CDR3 is TGTGCCAGCAGACCTAGGTACACAGATACGCAGTATTTT. This sequence encodes CASRPRYTDTQYF.

This chain joins TRBV12-3 or TRBV12-4 and TRBJ2-3; D is possibly TRBD1 or TRBD2 (5 bases each). This CDR3 spans 16 amino acids. The V and J ends lost 5 bases and 4 bases respectively, with 19 bases between them. The CDR3 loop is CASSPTTGTTADTQYF. CDR3 sequence (DNA): TGTGCCAGCAGTCCAACCACCGGGACGACCGCAGATACGCAGTATTTT.

This chain joins TRBV11-1 and TRBJ2-2, with D hard to call. CDR1 and CDR2 from the germline V gene are SGHAT and FQDESV (reference sequence). The length of the CDR3 is 17 residues. The V end lost 1 base, the J end lost 0 bases, and 12 bases lay between the germline ends. The CDR3: CASSLETLSANTGELFF. The CDR3 DNA reads TGTGCCAGCAGCTTAGAGACATTATCCGCGAACACCGGGGAGCTGTTTTTT.

The rearrangement uses TRBV4-2 and TRBJ2-7, with 10 bases that match TRBD2. Germline CDR1 is LGHNA and CDR2 is YNFKEQ. J lost 2 bases, V lost 4 bases, and 11 bases had no gene match. The CDR3 spans 17 residues. Written as DNA, the CDR3 is TGTGCCAGCAGCCTCCGGACTAGCGGTGACGGTGCCTACGAGCAGTACTTC. As protein: CASSLRTSGDGAYEQYF.

In this sample, this clonotype turned up a few times. V usage is TRBV5-1 and J usage is TRBJ2-7; 12 nucleotides line up with TRBD1. CDR3 length: 15 residues. J gave up 7 bases and V 7 bases, and 12 bases lay outside the gene matches. Germline values: CDR1 SGHRS, CDR2 YFSETQ. The CDR3 loop reads CASERYGTGGSEQYF. CDR3 sequence (DNA): TGCGCCAGCGAACGATACGGGACAGGGGGCAGTGAGCAGTACTTC.

This sequence joins TRBV7-6 and TRBJ2-1; no reliable D call. The V gene's germline CDR1 is SGHVS and CDR2 FNYEAQ. Trimming took off 5 bases at V and 10 bases at J, with 15 bases between the two ends. The CDR3 length is 13 residues. CDR3 sequence (DNA): TGTGCCAGCAGCCCCTTTCTCTTGGGCGAGCAGTTCTTC. Amino acids: CASSPFLLGEQFF.

The chain joins TRBV29-1 to TRBJ2-1; D unresolved. The CDR3 consists of 13 residues. Germline assignment: CDR1 SQVTM and CDR2 ANQGSEA. The DNA of the CDR3 is TGCAACGTAGCCACCAGCTCCTACAATGAGCAGTTCTTC. This sequence encodes CNVATSSYNEQFF.

This clonotype was counted a few times. The chain joins TRBV2 to TRBJ2-7, with D possibly being TRBD2 (5 bases). V dropped 2 bases and J dropped 6 bases, with 14 bases sitting between them. CDR1 is SNHLY, CDR2 FYNNEI, per germline. The CDR3 runs 14 residues. The CDR3 DNA reads as TGTGCCAGCAGTGAACTAGGAGGTCTGGGCGAGCAGTACTTC. This gives the protein CASSELGGLGEQYF.

The V and J genes are TRBV15 and TRBJ2-1; a possible D gene is TRBD2 (5 bases). The CDR3 is made up of 17 amino acids. CDR1 LNHNV and CDR2 YYDKDF come from the germline V gene (reference sequence). Trimming stripped 0 bases from V and 7 bases from J, with 19 bases between. The chain's CDR3 is CATSRDSRVALLNEQFF. The CDR3 coding sequence is TGTGCCACCAGCAGAGATAGTAGGGTAGCGTTACTAAATGAGCAGTTCTTC.

The V gene is TRBV11-1, the J gene TRBJ2-1; D perhaps matches TRBD1 (7 bases). The CDR3 extends over 15 amino acids. V lost 3 bases, J lost 1 base, and 10 bases lay in between. Germline lookup yields CDR1 SGHAT and CDR2 FQDESV (reference sequence). The CDR3 reads CASSFQGGSYNEQFF. The CDR3 region has the DNA TGTGCCAGCAGCTTCCAGGGGGGTTCCTACAATGAGCAGTTCTTC.

The V gene is TRBV4-3, the J gene TRBJ2-7; 8 nucleotides align to TRBD2. This CDR3 is 14 amino acids long. Germline V gene data show CDR1 as LGHNA and CDR2 as YSLEER. V lost 1 base, J lost 6 bases, and 5 bases stayed unmatched. The CDR3 coding sequence is TGCGCCAGCAGCCAAGTTCGGGAGGGTTCCGAGCAGTACTTC. It encodes CASSQVREGSEQYF.

The rearrangement joins TRBV6-1 to TRBJ1-2; D uncertain. Trimming left V 5 bases short and J 2 bases short, with 9 bases between. Per the germline V gene, CDR1 is MNHNS and CDR2 is SASEGT. The CDR3 is 13 residues long. CDR3 protein: CASSKEINYGYTF. The CDR3 DNA sequence: TGTGCCAGCAGTAAGGAGATAAACTATGGCTACACCTTC.

V is TRBV29-1 and J is TRBJ2-3; D remains ambiguous. The CDR3 extends over 12 amino acids. The V gene's germline CDR1 is SQVTM and CDR2 ANQGSEA. Trimming left V 7 bases short and J 0 bases short, with 8 bases between. The CDR3, as DNA: TGCAGCGCTACAGAGAGCACAGATACGCAGTATTTT. Translation gives CSATESTDTQYF.

The V gene is TRBV4-3, the J gene TRBJ2-1; D is uncertain. Between the trimmed V and J ends, which lost 4 bases and 6 bases, there was a span of 4 bases. The CDR3 contains 11 residues. In germline, CDR1 is LGHNA, CDR2 YSLEER. The chain's CDR3 is CASSLGNEQFF. CDR3 coding DNA: TGCGCCAGCAGCCTAGGCAATGAGCAGTTCTTC.

The chain uses TRBV29-1 and TRBJ2-1; 10 positions agree with TRBD2. Trimming cost V 7 bases and J 6 bases; bases outside gene matches: 12. The germline V gene encodes CDR1 SQVTM and CDR2 ANQGSEA. The CDR3 sequence is 15 residues long. The CDR3 protein is CSGTRLAGAANEQFF. The CDR3 DNA reads as TGCAGCGGGACACGGCTAGCGGGAGCGGCCAATGAGCAGTTCTTC.

The V and J genes are TRBV20-1 and TRBJ2-1; TRBD2 matches at 11 bases. The germline CDR1 and CDR2 sequences are DFQATT and SNEGSKA (reference sequence). Unmatched junction bases numbered 12, after V lost 6 bases and J lost 8 bases. The CDR3 is 15 amino acids. The DNA of the CDR3 is TGCAGTGCCGACCTACTAGCGGGAGTTGGCGATGAGCAGTTCTTC. Translation gives CSADLLAGVGDEQFF.

The chain links TRBV29-1 to TRBJ2-1, with no clear D. The CDR3 loop spans 15 amino acids. CDR1 is SQVTM, CDR2 ANQGSEA, per germline. V was pared by 5 bases and J by 4 bases, with 18 bases between. The CDR3 reads CSVRYKGSVYNEQFF. In DNA form, the CDR3 reads TGCAGCGTTCGGTATAAAGGGTCGGTGTACAATGAGCAGTTCTTC.